This TCR beta chain was sequenced in a study of T cells in Graves' hyperthyroidism and ophthalmopathy. About this clonotype: A read error may explain this, as a much larger clone is one base away.

RNA transcripts gave rise to amplified TCR beta CDR3 regions. The TCR CDR3 was amplified in a first-round RT-PCR using the HTBI primer set. Each CDR3 protein is one row after TCRdb ran MiXCR on the multiplex PCR reads. The sample has hundreds of thousands of distinct CDR3 sequences; over 12% are singletons. The specimen sequenced was blood. The source of this sequence is a man between 45 and 60 years old with Graves' ophthalmopathy.

DNA of the CDR3: TGTGCCAGCAGTCCAACCGGGACTAGCGGGGAGGTCGAGCAGTACTTC. It yields the protein CASSPTGTSGEVEQYF. The chain joins TRBV12-3 or TRBV12-4 to TRBJ2-7, with 13 nucleotides matching TRBD2. V trimming: 5 bases; J trimming: 6 bases; junction bases outside the gene matches: 10. This CDR3 contains 16 residues.